This T cell receptor beta chain comes out of a study of CXCR3-negative and CXCR3-positive naive CD8 T cells. The libraries of TRB cDNA were constructed through 5' RACE using UMI labels. Reprocessing the 5' RACE reads, TCRdb reports a single entry for every CDR3 protein and omits DNA. This sample's clone table lists fewer than 90,000 distinct CDR3 sequences. Points on this clonotype: Its antigen is currently unknown.

Germline-derived CDR1 and CDR2 are MDHEN and SYDVKM. This CDR3 spans 11 amino acids. Study-wide results and limits: When CXCR3-positive naive cells were set against CXCR3-negative naive cells, the former had more hydrophobic TRB CDR3s.

This chain links TRBV28 with TRBJ1-5. The receptor was isolated from a human donor in good health. Some clones in this sample may be carry-over from other donors' samples. The sample was naive CXCR3+ CD8+ T cells from blood. The subset is: CD45RO-CCR7+CD27+CD95- naive CD8+ T cells expressing CXCR3 (TNR3+). The CDR3 spells CASSLGTPQHF.